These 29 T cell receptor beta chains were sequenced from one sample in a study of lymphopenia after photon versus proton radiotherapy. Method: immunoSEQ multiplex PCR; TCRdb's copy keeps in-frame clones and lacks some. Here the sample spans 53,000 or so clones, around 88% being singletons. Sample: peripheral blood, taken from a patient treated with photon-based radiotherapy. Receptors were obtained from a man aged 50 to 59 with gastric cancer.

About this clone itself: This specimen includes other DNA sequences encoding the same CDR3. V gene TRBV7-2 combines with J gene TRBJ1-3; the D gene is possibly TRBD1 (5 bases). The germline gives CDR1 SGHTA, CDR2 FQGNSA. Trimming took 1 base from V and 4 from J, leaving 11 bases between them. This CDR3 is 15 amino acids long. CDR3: CASSLGGGRGNTIYF. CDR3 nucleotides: TGTGCCAGCAGCTTAGGCGGGGGACGAGGAAACACCATATATTTT.

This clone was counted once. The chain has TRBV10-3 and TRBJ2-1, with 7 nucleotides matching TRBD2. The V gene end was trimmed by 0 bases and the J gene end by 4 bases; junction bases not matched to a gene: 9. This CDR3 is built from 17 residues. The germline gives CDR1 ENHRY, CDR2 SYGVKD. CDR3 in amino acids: CAISESAQGGGYNEQFF. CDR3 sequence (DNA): TGTGCCATCAGTGAGTCGGCGCAGGGCGGGGGATACAATGAGCAGTTCTTC.

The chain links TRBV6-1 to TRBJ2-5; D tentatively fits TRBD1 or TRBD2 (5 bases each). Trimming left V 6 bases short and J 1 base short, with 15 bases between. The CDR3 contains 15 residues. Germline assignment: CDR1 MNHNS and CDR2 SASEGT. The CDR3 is CASRPWGPGQETQYF. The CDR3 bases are TGTGCCAGCAGACCTTGGGGACCGGGCCAAGAGACCCAGTACTTC.

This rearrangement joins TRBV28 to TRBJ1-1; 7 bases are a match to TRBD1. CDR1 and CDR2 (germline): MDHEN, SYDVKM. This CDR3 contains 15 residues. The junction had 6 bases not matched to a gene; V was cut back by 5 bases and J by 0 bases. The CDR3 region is CASSPPTGMNTEAFF. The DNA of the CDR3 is TGTGCCAGCAGTCCACCGACAGGGATGAACACTGAAGCTTTCTTT.

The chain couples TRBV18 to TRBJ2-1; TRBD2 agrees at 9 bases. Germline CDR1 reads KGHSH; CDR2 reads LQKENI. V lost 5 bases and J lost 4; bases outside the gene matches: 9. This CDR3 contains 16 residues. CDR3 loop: CASSESLTSGYNEQFF. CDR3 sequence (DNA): TGTGCCAGCTCAGAGAGTTTGACTAGCGGTTACAATGAGCAGTTCTTC. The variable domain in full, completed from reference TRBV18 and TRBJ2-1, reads NAGVMQNPRHLVRRRGQEARLRCSPMKGHSHVYWYRQLPEEGLKFMVYLQKENIIDESGMPKERFSAEFPKEGPSILRIQQVVRGDSAAYFCASSESLTSGYNEQFFGPGTRLTVL.

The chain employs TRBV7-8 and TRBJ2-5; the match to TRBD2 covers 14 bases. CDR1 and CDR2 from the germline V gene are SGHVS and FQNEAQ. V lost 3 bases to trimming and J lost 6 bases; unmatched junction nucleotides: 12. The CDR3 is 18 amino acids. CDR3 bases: TGTGCCAGCAGCTTGGGGATTTCGACTAGCGGGAGGGATAAGACCCAGTACTTC. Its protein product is CASSLGISTSGRDKTQYF.

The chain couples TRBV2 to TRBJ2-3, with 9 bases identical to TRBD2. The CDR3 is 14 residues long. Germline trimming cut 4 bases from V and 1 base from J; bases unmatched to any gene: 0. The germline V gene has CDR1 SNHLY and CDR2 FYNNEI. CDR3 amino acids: CASSGTSGTDTQYF. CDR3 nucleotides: TGTGCCAGCAGTGGGACTAGCGGCACAGATACGCAGTATTTT.

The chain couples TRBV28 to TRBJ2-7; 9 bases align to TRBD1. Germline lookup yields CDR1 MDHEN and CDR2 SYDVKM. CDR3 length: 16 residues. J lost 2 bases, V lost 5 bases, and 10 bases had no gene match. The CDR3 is CASSPQGRQGAYEQYF. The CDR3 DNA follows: TGTGCCAGCAGTCCCCAGGGGCGACAGGGGGCCTACGAGCAGTACTTC.

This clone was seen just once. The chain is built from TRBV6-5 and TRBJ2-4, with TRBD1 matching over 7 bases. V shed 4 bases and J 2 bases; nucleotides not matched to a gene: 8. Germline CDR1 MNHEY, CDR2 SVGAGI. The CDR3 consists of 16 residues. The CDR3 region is CASSSRGISTKNIQYF. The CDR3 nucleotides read TGTGCCAGCAGTTCCAGGGGGATTAGTACCAAAAACATTCAGTACTTC.

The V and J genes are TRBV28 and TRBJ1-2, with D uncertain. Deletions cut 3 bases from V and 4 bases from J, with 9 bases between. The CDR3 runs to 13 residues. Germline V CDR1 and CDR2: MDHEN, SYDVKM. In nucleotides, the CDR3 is TGTGCCAGCAGTTTTGGACGGACCTATGGCTACACCTTC. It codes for CASSFGRTYGYTF.

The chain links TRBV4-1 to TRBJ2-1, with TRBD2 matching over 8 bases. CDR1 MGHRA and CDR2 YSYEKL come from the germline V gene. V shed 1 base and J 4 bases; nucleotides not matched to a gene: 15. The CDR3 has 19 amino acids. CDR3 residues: CASSQGSGPGLVRYNEQFF. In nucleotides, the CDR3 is TGCGCCAGCAGCCAAGGCAGTGGGCCGGGACTAGTTCGGTACAATGAGCAGTTCTTC.

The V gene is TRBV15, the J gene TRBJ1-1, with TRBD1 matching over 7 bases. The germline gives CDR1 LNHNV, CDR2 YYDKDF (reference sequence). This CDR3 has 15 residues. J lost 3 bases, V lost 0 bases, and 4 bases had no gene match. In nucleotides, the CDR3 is TGTGCCACCAGCAGAGATGGCAGGGGGGACACTGAAGCTTTCTTT. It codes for CATSRDGRGDTEAFF.

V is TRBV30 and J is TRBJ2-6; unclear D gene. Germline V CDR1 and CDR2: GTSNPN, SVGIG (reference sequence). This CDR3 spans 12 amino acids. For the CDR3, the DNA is TGTGCTTGGTACTCTGGGGCCAACGTCCTGACTTTC. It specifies CAWYSGANVLTF.

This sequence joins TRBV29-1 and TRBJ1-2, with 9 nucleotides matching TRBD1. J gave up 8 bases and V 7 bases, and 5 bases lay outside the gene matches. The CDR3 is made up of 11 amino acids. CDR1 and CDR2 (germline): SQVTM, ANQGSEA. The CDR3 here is CSGGQGGGYTF. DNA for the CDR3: TGCAGCGGGGGACAGGGAGGCGGCTACACCTTC. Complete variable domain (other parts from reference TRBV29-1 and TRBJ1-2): SAVISQKPSRDICQRGTSLTIQCQVDSQVTMMFWYRQQPGQSLTLIATANQGSEATYESGFVIDKFPISRPNLTFSTLTVSNMSPEDSSIYLCSGGQGGGYTFGSGTRLTVV.

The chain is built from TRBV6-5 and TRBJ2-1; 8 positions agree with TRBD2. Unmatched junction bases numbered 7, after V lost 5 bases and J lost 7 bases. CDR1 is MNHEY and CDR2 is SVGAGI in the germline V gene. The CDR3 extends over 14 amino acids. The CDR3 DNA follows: TGTGCCAGCAGTAGGACTAGCTCGAAAAATGAGCAGTTCTTC. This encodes CASSRTSSKNEQFF.

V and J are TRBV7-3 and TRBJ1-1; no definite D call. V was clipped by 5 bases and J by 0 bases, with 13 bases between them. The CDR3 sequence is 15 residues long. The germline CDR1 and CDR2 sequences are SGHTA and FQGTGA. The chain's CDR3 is CASSPGIGMNTEAFF. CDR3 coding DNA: TGTGCCAGCAGCCCCGGGATAGGGATGAACACTGAAGCTTTCTTT. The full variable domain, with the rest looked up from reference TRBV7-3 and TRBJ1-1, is GAGVSQTPSNKVTEKGKYVELRCDPISGHTALYWYRQSLGQGPEFLIYFQGTGAADDSGLPNDRFFAVRPEGSVSTLKIQRTERGDSAVYLCASSPGIGMNTEAFFGQGTRLTVV.

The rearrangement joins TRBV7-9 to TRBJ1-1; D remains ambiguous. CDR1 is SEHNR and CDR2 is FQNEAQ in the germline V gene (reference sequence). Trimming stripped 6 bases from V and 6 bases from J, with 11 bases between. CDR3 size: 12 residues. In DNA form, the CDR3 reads TGTGCCAGCAGTCCAAGCAATGCTGAAGCTTTCTTT. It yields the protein CASSPSNAEAFF.

CDR3 loop: CASSEDGYNEQFF. CDR3 in DNA: TGTGCCAGCAGTGAGGACGGGTACAATGAGCAGTTCTTC. The chain combines TRBV6-5 with TRBJ2-1; D call uncertain. The length of the CDR3 is 13 residues. Between the trimmed V and J ends, which lost 5 bases and 4 bases, there was a span of 9 bases. CDR1 and CDR2 (germline): MNHEY, SVGAGI.

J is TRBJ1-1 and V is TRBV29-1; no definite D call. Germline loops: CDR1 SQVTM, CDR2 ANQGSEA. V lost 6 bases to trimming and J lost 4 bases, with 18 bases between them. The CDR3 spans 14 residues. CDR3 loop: CSVFGGVYSTEAFF. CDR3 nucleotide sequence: TGCAGCGTGTTCGGCGGGGTCTATTCCACTGAAGCTTTCTTT.

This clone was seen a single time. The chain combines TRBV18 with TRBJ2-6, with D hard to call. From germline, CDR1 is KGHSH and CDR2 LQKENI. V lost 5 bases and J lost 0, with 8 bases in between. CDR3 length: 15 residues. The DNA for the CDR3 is TGTGCCAGCTCAGCTCAAACCTCTGGGGCCAACGTCCTGACTTTC. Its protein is CASSAQTSGANVLTF.

The CDR3 nucleotides read TGCGCCAGCAGCCAAGGCCTAGCGGGAGCCTACGAGCAGTACTTC. Amino acid sequence: CASSQGLAGAYEQYF. The chain is built from TRBV4-3 and TRBJ2-7; 10 bases fit TRBD2. Per germline, CDR1 LGHNA and CDR2 YSLEER. Trimming removed 1 base from V and 2 bases from J; junction bases left unmatched: 2. The CDR3 has 15 residues.

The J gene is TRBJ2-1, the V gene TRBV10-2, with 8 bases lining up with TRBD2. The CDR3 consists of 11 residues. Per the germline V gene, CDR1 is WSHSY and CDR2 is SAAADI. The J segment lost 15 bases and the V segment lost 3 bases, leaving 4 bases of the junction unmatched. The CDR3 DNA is TGCGCCAGCAGTGAAGGGACTAGTCTGTTCTTC. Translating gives CASSEGTSLFF.

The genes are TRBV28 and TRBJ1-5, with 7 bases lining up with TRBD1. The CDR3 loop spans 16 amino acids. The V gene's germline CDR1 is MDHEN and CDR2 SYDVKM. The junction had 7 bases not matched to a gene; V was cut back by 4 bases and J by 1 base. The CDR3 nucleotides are TGTGCCAGCAGTTCACCAGCGACAGGGAGCAATCAGCCCCAGCATTTT. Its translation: CASSSPATGSNQPQHF.

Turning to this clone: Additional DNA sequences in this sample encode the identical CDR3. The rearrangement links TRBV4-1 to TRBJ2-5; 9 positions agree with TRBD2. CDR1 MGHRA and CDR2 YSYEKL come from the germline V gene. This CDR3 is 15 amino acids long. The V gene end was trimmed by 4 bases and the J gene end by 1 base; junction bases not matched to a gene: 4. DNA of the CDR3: TGCGCCAGCAGCCGGCTAGCGGGAACCCAAGAGACCCAGTACTTC. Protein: CASSRLAGTQETQYF.

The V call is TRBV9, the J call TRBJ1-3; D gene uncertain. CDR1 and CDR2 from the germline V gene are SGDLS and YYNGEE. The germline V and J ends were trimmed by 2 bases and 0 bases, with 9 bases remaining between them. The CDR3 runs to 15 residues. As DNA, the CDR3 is TGTGCCAGCAGCGTGACGGGGTACTCTGGAAACACCATATATTTT. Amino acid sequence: CASSVTGYSGNTIYF.

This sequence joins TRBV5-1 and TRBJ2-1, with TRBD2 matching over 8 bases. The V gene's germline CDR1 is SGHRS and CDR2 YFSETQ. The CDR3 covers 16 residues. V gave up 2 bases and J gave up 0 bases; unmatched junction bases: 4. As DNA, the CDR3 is TGCGCCAGCAGCTTAACCAGCGGGAGCTCCTACAATGAGCAGTTCTTC. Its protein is CASSLTSGSSYNEQFF. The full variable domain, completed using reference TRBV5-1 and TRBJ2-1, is KAGVTQTPRYLIKTRGQQVTLSCSPISGHRSVSWYQQTPGQGLQFLFEYFSETQRNKGNFPGRFSGRQFSNSRSEMNVSTLELGDSALYLCASSLTSGSSYNEQFFGPGTRLTVL.

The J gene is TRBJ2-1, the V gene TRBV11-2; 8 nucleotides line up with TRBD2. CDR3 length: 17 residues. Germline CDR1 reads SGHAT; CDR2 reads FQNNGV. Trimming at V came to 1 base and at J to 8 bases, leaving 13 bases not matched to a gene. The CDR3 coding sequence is TGTGCCAGCAGCTTAGGCCCTCCGGGAGGGGGTTTGGATGAGCAGTTCTTC. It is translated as CASSLGPPGGGLDEQFF.

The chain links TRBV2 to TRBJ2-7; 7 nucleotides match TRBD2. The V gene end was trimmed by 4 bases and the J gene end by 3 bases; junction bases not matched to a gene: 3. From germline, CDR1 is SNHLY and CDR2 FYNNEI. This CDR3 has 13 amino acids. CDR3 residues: CASSGGGSYEQYF. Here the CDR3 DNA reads TGTGCCAGCAGTGGGGGCGGGAGCTACGAGCAGTACTTC.

The CDR3 protein is CASSSTFYEQYF. The CDR3, as DNA: TGTGCCAGCAGCTCGACGTTCTACGAGCAGTACTTC. The genes are TRBV7-2 and TRBJ2-7, with D unclear. Trimming removed 4 bases at V and 3 bases at J, with 7 bases between. The CDR3 extends over 12 amino acids. Germline loops: CDR1 SGHTA, CDR2 FQGNSA. The whole variable domain, filled in from reference TRBV7-2 and TRBJ2-7, reads GAGVSQSPSNKVTEKGKDVELRCDPISGHTALYWYRQSLGQGLEFLIYFQGNSAPDKSGLPSDRFSAERTGGSVSTLTIQRTQQEDSAVYLCASSSTFYEQYFGPGTRLTVT.